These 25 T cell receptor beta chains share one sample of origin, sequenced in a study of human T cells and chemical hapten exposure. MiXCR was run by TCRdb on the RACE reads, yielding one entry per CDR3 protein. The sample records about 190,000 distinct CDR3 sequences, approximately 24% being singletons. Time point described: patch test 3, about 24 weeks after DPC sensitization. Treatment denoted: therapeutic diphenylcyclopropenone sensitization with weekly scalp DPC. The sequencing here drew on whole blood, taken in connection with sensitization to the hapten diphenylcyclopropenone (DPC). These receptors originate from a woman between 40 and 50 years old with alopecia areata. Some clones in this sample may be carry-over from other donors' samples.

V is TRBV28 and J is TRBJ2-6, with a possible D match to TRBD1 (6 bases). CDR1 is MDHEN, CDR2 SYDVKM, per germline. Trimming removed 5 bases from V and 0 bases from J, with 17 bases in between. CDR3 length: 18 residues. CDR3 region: CASSLYRVPLSGANVLTF. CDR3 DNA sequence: TGTGCCAGCAGTCTATACAGGGTCCCCCTCTCTGGGGCCAACGTCCTGACTTTC.

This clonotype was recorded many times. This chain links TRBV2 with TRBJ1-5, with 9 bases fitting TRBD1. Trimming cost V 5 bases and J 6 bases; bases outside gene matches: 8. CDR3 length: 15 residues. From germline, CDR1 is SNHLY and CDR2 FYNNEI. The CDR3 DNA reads TGTGCCAGCAGTTTCGACAGGGGGGAGAGTCAGCCCCAGCATTTT. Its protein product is CASSFDRGESQPQHF.

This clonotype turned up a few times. CDR3 protein: CASSLSAGVTGELFF. The CDR3 DNA reads as TGTGCCAGCAGCTTAAGTGCGGGAGTCACCGGGGAGCTGTTTTTT. This chain connects TRBV7-2 to TRBJ2-2; TRBD2 matches 7 bases. The CDR3 spans 15 residues. CDR1 SGHTA and CDR2 FQGNSA come from the germline V gene. The J segment lost 4 bases and the V segment lost 2 bases, leaving 4 bases of the junction unmatched.

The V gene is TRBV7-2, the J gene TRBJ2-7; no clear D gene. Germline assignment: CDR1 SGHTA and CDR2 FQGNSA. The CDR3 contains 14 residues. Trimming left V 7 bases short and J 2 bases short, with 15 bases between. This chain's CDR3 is CASTQSDGPYEQYF. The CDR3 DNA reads TGTGCCAGCACGCAGTCCGACGGTCCCTACGAGCAGTACTTC.

The CDR3 DNA reads TGTGCCAGCAGCTTAGGGGGGACAGGGGAGGGCAACGTCCTGACTTTC. Translated: CASSLGGTGEGNVLTF. V and J are TRBV7-2 and TRBJ2-6; 10 bases align to TRBD1. The germline V gene has CDR1 SGHTA and CDR2 FQGNSA. V gave up 1 base and J gave up 9 bases; unmatched junction bases: 6. The CDR3 extends over 16 amino acids.

The CDR3 nucleotides are TGTGCCAGCAGTCCCACGACAGGTGGGCATGAGCAGTTCTTC. It specifies CASSPTTGGHEQFF. This chain joins TRBV6-5 and TRBJ2-1, with a tentative D call TRBD1 (6 bases). The V gene lost 5 bases and the J gene lost 8 bases, with 16 bases spanning the gap. CDR1 and CDR2 (germline): MNHEY, SVGAGI. The CDR3 runs to 14 residues.

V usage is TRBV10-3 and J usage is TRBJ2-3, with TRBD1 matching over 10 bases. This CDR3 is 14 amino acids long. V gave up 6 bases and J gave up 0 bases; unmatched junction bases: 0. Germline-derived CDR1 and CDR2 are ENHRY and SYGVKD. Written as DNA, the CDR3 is TGTGCCATCAGGGGACAGGGGAGCACAGATACGCAGTATTTT. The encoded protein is CAIRGQGSTDTQYF.

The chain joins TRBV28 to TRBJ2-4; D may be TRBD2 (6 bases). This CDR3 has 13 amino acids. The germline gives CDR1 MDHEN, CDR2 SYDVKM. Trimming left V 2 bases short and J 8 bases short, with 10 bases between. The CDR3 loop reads CASSLQRVDIQYF. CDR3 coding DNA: TGTGCCAGCAGTTTACAGCGGGTGGACATTCAGTACTTC. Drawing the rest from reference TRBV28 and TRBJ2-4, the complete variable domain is DVKVTQSSRYLVKRTGEKVFLECVQDMDHENMFWYRQDPGLGLRLIYFSYDVKMKEKGDIPEGYSVSREKKERFSLILESASTNQTSMYLCASSLQRVDIQYFGAGTRLSVL.

CDR3 in DNA: TGTGCCAGCAGCTTAGCGTCCGTCACTCGCCTCTACGAGCAGTACTTC. Translated: CASSLASVTRLYEQYF. This chain uses TRBV7-8 with TRBJ2-7; D is unresolved. The CDR3 spans 16 residues. Germline V CDR1 and CDR2: SGHVS, FQNEAQ. V lost 0 bases to trimming and J lost 3 bases, with 15 bases between them. The whole variable domain, remainder taken from reference TRBV7-8 and TRBJ2-7, is GAGVSQSPRYKVAKRGQDVALRCDPISGHVSLFWYQQALGQGPEFLTYFQNEAQLDKSGLPSDRFFAERPEGSVSTLKIQRTQQEDSAVYLCASSLASVTRLYEQYFGPGTRLTVT.

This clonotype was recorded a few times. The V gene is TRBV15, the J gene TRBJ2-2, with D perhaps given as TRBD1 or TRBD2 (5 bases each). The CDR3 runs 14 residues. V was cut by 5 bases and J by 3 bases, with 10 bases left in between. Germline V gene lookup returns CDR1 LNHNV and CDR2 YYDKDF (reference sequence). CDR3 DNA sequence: TGTGCCACCAGCCGGGACGCGTACACCGGGGAGCTGTTTTTT. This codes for CATSRDAYTGELFF.

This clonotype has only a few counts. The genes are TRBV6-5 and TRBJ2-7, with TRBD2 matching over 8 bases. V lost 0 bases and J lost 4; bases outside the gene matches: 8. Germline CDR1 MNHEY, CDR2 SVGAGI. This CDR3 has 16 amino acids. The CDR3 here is CASSYSQAGDSYEQYF. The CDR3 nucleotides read TGTGCCAGCAGTTACTCTCAAGCGGGAGATTCGTACGAGCAGTACTTC.

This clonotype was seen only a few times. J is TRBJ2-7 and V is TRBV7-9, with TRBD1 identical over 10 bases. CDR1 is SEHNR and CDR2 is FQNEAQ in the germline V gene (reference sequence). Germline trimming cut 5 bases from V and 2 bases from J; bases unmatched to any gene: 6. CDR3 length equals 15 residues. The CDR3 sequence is CASSPHDRGPYEQYF. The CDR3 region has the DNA TGTGCCAGCAGCCCCCACGACAGGGGGCCCTACGAGCAGTACTTC.

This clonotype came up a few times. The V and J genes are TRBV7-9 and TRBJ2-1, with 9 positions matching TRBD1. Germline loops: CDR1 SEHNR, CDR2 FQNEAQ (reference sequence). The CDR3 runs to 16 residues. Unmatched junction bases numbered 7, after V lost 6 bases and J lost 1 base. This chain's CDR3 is CASRPQGASSYNEQFF. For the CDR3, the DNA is TGTGCCAGCAGACCACAGGGGGCCTCATCCTACAATGAGCAGTTCTTC.

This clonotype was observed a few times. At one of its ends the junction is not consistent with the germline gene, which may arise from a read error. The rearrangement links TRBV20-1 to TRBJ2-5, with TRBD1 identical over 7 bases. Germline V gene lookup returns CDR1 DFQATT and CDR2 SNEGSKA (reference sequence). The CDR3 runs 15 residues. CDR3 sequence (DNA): TGCAGTGCTACCCGGGGACAGTCACACCAAGTGACCCAGTACTTC. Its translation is CSATRGQSHQVTQYF.

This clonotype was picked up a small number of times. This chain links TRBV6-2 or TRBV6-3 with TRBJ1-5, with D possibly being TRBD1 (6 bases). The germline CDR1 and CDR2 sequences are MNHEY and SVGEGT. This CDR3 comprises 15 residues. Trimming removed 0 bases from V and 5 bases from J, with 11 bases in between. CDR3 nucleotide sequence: TGTGCCAGCAGTTACTCGACGAGGGGGTATCAGCCCCAGCATTTT. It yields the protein CASSYSTRGYQPQHF.

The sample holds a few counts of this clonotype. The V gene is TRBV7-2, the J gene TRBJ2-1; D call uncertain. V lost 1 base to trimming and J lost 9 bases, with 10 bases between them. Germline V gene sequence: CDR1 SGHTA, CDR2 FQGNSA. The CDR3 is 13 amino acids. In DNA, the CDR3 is TGTGCCAGCAGCTTAGGGAGTAGGGTTGAGCAGTTCTTC. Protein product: CASSLGSRVEQFF.

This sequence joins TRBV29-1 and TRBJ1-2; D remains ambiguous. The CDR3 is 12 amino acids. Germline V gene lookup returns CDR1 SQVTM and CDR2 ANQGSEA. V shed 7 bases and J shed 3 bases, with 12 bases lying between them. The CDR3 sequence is CSAGEADYGYTF. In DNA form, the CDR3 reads TGCAGCGCTGGAGAGGCAGACTATGGCTACACCTTC. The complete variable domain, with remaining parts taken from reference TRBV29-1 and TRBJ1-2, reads SAVISQKPSRDICQRGTSLTIQCQVDSQVTMMFWYRQQPGQSLTLIATANQGSEATYESGFVIDKFPISRPNLTFSTLTVSNMSPEDSSIYLCSAGEADYGYTFGSGTRLTVV.

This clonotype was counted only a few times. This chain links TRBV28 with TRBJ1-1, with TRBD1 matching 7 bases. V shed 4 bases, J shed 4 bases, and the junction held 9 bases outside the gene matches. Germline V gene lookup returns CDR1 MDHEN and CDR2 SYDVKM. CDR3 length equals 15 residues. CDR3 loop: CASSSLKGGSTEAFF. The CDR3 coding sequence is TGTGCCAGCAGTTCCCTAAAAGGGGGCAGCACTGAAGCTTTCTTT.

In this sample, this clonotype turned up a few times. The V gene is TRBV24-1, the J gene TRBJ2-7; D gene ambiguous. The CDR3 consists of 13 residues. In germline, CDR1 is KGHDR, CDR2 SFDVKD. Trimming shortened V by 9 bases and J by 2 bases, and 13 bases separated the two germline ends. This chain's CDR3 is CATGSELPYEQYF. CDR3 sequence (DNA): TGTGCCACCGGAAGTGAGTTGCCCTACGAGCAGTACTTC.

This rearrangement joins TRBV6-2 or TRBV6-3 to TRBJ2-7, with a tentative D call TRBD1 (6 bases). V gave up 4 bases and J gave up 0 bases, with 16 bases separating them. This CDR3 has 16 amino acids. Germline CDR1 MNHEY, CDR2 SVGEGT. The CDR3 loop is CASSSTQDSISYEQYF. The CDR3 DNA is TGTGCCAGCAGTTCCACTCAGGACAGTATCTCCTACGAGCAGTACTTC.

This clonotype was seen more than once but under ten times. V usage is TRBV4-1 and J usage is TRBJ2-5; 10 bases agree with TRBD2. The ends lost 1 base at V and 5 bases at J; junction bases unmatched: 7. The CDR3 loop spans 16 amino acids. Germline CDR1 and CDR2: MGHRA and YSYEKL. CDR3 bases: TGCGCCAGCAGCCAAGGAAGGCTAGCGGGAGCTGAGACCCAGTACTTC. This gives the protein CASSQGRLAGAETQYF.

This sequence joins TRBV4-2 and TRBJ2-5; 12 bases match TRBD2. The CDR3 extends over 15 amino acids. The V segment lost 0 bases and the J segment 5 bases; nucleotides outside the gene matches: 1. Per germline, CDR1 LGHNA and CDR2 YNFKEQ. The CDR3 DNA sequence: TGTGCCAGCAGCCAAGAGACTAGCGGGAGCGAGACCCAGTACTTC. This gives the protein CASSQETSGSETQYF.

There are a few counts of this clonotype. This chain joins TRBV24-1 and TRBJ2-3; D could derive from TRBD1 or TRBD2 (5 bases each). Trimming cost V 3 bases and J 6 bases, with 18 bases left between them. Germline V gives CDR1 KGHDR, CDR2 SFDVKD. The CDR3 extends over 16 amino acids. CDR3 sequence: CATSDGAVIGTDTQYF. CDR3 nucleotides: TGTGCCACCAGTGATGGAGCAGTCATAGGGACCGATACGCAGTATTTT.

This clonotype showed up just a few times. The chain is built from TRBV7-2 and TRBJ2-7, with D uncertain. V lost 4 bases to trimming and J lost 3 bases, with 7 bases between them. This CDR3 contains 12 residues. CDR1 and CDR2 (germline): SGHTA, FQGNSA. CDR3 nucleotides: TGTGCCAGCAGCTCGACGCTCTACGAGCAGTACTTC. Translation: CASSSTLYEQYF.

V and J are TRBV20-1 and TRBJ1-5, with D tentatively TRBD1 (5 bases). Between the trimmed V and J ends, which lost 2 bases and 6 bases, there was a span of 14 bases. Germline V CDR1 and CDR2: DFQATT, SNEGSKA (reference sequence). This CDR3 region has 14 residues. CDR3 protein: CSARSVDRGQPQHF. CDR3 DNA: TGCAGTGCTAGATCCGTGGATAGGGGTCAGCCCCAGCATTTT.